This note documents a single T cell receptor (beta chain) sequence. Its antigen is currently not known. No base quality information exists; no much larger clone differs at one position. Ficoll-Paque density gradient centrifugation was the method used to isolate PBMCs. The data were taken from a study of T-cell memory formation after mild COVID-19 (dated by TCRdb to the early 2020s). Regarding the research as a whole: TCR sequence clusters from the two donors were found to be largely donor specific. Longitudinal TCRalpha and TCRbeta repertoire sequencing tracked T-cell clones expanding and contracting after mild COVID-19 in a couple of donors. Two young, previously healthy adult volunteers made up the cohort, one male and one female. Study-wide findings and limitations: SARS-CoV-2 specificity was not confirmed for the second-wave clones peaking on day 37. Only a couple of mild cases were covered by the study, and larger cohorts that include severe cases with pre-infection samples were considered necessary. Clones contracting from day 15 to 85 had balanced CD4/CD8 phenotypes, while a second wave expanding from day 15 to 37 was biased towards CD4+. Contracting CD4+ clones turned up mainly in the CM and EM memory subsets, whereas EMRA was where CD8+ clones were enriched. Some responding clones were found in pre-infection memory, which suggests that pre-existing cross-reactive memory T cells took part in the SARS-CoV-2 response.

A distance of 13 bases separates the germline ends of V and J, which lose 2 bases and 11 bases respectively. The germline V gene (reference sequence) gives CDR1 as MNHEY and CDR2 as SMNVEV. The CDR3 goes from the cysteine to the phenylalanine over 13 residues. Only the CDR3 region is kept as DNA, spanning 39 bases read in frame from base 1. Instrument on record: Illumina NovaSeq 6000. cDNA libraries for TCRalpha and TCRbeta were prepared by 5'RACE using constant-segment primers, with sample barcodes and unique molecular identifiers added. RNA was extracted from every sample with Trizol reagent. Amplification of the libraries took two PCR steps, and the second step added a second sample barcode plus Illumina TruSeq adapters. The libraries were sequenced on an Illumina NovaSeq using 2 x 150 bp paired-end reads. The study's processing was this. The reads were demultiplexed and collapsed into UMI-guided consensus sequences using migec v1.2.7. Using mixcr v2.1.11, the UMI consensuses were aligned to TRA and TRB V and J templates and assembled into clonotypes. A clonotype was counted as expanded or contracted only if both edgeR and NoisET called the change significant, with noise models trained on biological replicates. edgeR calls used a false discovery rate-adjusted p below 0.01 and a log2 fold-change threshold of 1. As an exploratory analysis of dynamics, max-normalized trajectories of the 1000 most abundant clonotypes were examined with PCA combined with hierarchical clustering. Separately sequenced CD4+ and CD8+ repertoires were used to assign a CD4 or CD8 phenotype to each responding clone. In TCRdb, the public reads were trimmed at Q25 with fastp and aligned with MiXCR, with productive beta chains retained. Rows merge per CDR3 protein into single entries with the most common DNA and genes. TCRdb assigned the V and J calls; the authors' analysis was not used. This sample gives hundreds of thousands of distinct CDR3 sequences in total; about 20% of them show up just once. The ten largest clones add up to roughly 9.1% of the sample.

Source material: PBMCs or a T cell subset sorted from them (not recorded which). The TCR originated in an adult woman who had mild COVID-19 (a few samples of this study predate the infection). The sample titles of this study are shuffled in the database, so cell type and time point are left out; the donor was told from shared clones. The rearranged chain carries TRBV27 and TRBJ2-1; the D gene cannot be named for sure. The DNA sequence reads TGTGCCAGCAGTTTAAGTGGCTCCGAGAAGCAGTTCTTC. It codes for CASSLSGSEKQFF.